This TCR beta chain came from a study of OX40 agonist ivuxolimab in advanced cancers. Study at large: One hepatocellular carcinoma and a couple of cutaneous melanoma patients partially responded.

Study-level results: Among T cells, CD8+ cells averaged more expanded clones than CD4+ cells.

Assay: immunoSEQ multiplex PCR; the TCRdb copy retains only in-frame clones and omits some. The profile shows under 35,000 clones, around 84% of them singletons. Note on this clone: Its antigen is undetermined.

The CDR3 is 14 residues long. Trimming stripped 10 bases from V and 5 bases from J, with 18 bases between. CDR1 MDHEN and CDR2 SYDVKM come from the germline V gene. This receptor was obtained from an adult with an advanced solid tumor such as melanoma, head and neck, liver or kidney cancer. Material: CD4+ or CD8+ T cells sorted from blood, obtained in a trial of the OX40 agonist ivuxolimab. The genes are TRBV28 and TRBJ2-1, with D perhaps being TRBD1 or TRBD2 (5 bases each). This CDR3 reads CAIHRDAKNNEQFF. The CDR3 bases are TGTGCCATTCACCGGGACGCAAAGAACAATGAGCAGTTCTTC.